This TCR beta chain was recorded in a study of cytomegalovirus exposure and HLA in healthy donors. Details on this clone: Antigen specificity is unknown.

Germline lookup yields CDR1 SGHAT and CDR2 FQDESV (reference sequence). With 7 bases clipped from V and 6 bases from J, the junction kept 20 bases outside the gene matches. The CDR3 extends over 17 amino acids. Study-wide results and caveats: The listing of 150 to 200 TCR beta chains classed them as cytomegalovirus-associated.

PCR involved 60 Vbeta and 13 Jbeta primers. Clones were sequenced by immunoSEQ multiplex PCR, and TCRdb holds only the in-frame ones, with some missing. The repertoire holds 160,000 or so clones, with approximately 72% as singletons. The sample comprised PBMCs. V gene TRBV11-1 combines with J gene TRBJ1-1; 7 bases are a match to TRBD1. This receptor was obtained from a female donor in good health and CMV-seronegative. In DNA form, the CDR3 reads TGTGCCAGCAACCACTCCCCAAACCCGGGACAGATGGCTGAAGCTTTCTTT. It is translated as CASNHSPNPGQMAEAFF.